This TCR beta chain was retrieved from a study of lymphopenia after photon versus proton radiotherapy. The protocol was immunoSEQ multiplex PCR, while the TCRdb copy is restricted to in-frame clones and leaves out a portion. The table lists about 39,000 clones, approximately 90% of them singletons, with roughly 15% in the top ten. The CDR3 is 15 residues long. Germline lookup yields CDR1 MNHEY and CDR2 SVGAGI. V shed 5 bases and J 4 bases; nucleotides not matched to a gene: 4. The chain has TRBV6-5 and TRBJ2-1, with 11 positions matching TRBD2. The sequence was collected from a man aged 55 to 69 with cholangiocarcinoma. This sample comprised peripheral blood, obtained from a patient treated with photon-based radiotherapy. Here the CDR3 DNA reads TGTGCCAGCAGTCCCACTAGCGGGGGTTACAATGAGCAGTTCTTC. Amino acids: CASSPTSGGYNEQFF.